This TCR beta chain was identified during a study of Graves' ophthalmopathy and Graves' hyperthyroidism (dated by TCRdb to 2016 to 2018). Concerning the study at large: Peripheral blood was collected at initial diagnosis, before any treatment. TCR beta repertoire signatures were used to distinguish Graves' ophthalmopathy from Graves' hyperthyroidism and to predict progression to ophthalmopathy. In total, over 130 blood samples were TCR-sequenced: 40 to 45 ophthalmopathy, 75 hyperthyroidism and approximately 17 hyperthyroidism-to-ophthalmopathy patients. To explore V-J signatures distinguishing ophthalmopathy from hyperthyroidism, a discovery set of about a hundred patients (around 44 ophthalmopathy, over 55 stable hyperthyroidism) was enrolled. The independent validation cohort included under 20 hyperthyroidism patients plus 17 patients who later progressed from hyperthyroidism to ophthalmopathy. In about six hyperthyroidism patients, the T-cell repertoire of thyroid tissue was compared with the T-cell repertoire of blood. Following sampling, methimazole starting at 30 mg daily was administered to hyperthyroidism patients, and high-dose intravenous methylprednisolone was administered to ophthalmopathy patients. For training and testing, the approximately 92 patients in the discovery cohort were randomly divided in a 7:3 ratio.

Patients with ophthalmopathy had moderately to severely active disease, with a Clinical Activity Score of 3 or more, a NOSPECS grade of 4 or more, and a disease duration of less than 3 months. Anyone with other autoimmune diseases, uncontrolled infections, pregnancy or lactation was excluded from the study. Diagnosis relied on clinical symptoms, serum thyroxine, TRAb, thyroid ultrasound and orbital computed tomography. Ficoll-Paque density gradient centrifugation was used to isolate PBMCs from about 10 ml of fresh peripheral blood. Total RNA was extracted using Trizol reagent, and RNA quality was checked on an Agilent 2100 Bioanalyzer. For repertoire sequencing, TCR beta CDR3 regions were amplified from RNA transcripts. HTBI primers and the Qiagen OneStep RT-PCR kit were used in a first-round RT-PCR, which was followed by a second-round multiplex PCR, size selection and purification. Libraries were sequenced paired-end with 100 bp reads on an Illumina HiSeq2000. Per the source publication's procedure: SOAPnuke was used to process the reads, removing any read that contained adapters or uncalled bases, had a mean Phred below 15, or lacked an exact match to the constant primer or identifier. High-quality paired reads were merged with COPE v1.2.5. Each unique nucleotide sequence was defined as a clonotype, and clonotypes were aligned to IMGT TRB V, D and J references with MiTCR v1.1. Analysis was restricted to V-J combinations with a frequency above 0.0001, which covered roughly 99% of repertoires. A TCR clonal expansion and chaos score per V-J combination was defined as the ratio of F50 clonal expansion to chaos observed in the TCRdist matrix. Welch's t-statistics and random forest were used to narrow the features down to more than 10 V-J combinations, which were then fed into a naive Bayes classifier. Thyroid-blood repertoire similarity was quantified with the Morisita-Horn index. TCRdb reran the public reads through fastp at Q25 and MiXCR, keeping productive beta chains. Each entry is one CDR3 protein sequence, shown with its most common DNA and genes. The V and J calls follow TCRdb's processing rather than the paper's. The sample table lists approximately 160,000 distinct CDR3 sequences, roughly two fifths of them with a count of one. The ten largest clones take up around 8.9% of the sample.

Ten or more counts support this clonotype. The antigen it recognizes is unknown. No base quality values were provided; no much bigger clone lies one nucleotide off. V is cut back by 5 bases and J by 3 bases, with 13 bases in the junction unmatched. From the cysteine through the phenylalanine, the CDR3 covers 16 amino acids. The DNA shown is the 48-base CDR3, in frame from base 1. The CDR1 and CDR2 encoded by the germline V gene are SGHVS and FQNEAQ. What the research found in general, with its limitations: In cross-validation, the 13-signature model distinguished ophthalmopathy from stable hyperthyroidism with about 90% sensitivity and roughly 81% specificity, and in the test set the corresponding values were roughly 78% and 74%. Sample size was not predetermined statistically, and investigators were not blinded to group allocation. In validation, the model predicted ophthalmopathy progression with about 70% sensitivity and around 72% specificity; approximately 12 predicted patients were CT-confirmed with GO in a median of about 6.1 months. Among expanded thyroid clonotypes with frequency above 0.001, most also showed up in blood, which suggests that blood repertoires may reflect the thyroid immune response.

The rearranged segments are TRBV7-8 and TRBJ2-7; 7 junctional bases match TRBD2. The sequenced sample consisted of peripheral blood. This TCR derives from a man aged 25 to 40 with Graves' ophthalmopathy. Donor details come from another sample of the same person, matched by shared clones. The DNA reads TGTGCCAGCAGCCCTCCCGGGGCAGCGGGGCTCTACGAGCAGTACTTC. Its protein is CASSPPGAAGLYEQYF.